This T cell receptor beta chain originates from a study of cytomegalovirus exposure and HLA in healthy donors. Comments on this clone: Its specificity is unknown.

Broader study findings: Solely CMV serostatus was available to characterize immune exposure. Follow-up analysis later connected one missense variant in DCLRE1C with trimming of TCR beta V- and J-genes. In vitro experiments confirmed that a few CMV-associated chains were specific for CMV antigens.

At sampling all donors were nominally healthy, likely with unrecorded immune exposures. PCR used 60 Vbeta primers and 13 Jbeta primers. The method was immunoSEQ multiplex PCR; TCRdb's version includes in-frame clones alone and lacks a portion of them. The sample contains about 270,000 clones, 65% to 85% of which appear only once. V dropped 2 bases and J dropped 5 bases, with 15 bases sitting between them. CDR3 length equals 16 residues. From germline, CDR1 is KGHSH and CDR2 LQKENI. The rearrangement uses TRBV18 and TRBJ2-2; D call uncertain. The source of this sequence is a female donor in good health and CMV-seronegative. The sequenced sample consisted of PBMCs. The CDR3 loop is CASSPVRSRLTGELFF. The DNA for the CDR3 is TGTGCCAGCTCACCAGTTCGTTCTAGATTGACCGGGGAGCTGTTTTTT.